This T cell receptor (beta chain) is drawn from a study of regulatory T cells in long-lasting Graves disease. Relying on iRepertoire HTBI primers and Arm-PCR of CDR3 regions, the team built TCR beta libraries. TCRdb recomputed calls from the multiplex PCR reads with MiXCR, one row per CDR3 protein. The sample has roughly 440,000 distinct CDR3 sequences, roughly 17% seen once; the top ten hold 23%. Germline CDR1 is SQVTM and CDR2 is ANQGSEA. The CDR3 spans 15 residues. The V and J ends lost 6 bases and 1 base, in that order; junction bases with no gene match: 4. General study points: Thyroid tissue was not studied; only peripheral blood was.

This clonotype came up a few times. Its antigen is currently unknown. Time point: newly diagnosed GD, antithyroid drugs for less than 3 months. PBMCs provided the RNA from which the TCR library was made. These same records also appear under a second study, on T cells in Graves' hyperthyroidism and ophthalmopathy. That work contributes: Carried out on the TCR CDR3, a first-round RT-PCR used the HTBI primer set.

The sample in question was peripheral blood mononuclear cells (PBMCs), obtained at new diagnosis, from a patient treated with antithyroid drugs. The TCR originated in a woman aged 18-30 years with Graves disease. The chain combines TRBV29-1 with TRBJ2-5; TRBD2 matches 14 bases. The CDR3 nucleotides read TGCAGCGTCGATGGGACTAGCGGGAGCCAAGAGACCCAGTACTTC. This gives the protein CSVDGTSGSQETQYF.